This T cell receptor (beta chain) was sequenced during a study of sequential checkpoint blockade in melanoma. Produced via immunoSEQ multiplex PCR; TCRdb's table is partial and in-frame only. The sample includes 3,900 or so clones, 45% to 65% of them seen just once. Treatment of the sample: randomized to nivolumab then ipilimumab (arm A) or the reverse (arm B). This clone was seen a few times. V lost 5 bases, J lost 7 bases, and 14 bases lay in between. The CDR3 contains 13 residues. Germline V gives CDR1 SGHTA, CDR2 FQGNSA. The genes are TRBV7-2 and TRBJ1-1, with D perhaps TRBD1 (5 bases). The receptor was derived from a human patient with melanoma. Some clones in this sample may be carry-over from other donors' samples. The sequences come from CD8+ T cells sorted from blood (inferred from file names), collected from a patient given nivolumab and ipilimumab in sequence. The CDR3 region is CASSRPTQGEAFF. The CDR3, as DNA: TGTGCCAGCAGCCGCCCTACGCAGGGTGAAGCTTTCTTT.